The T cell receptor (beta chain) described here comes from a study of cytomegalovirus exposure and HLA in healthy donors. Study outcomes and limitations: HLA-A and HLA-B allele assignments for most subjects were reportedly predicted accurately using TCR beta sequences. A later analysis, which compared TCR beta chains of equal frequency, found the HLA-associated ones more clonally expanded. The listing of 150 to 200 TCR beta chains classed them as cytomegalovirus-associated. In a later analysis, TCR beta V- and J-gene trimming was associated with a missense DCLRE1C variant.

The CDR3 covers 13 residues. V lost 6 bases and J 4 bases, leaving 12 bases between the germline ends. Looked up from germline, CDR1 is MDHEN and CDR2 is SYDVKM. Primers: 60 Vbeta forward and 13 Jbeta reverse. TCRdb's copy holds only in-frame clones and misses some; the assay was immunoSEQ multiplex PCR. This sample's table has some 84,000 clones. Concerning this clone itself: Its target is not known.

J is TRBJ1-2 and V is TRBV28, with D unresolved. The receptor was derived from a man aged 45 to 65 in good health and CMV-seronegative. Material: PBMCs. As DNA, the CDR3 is TGTGCCAGCAGATCCGGGAACCTCTATGGCTACACCTTC. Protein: CASRSGNLYGYTF.